A selection of T cell receptor beta chains follows, all from one sample in a study of T-cell reconstitution after alpha-beta-depleted transplantation in children. Via MiXCR, TCRdb re-called the PCR reads, giving one row per CDR3 protein. The sample records 260,000 or so distinct CDR3 sequences, more than 10% being singletons. The material sequenced was PBMCs from the stem cell graft donor, taken from the stem cell graft. Receptor source: a human donor who donated a stem cell graft to a child with acute lymphoblastic leukemia. Both conserved end residues are part of each CDR3. Fields, in order: clone size, V gene, J gene, D gene, CDR3 DNA, CDR3 protein. D genes are given only for firm matches. The size of a clone is reported for some rows only, either as once, few or many, or as a class for expanded clones.

abundance: few; v_gene: TRBV24-1; j_gene: TRBJ2-2; d_gene: .; CDR3nt: TGTGCCACCAGTGATCCAGGGTATAACACCGGGGAGCTGTTTTTT; CDR3aa: CATSDPGYNTGELFF
abundance: many; v_gene: TRBV4-2; j_gene: TRBJ2-1; d_gene: TRBD2; CDR3nt: TGTGCCAGCAGCCCGGGGGGTAGCTCCTACAATGAGCAGTTCTTC; CDR3aa: CASSPGGSSYNEQFF
abundance: .; v_gene: TRBV6-2/TRBV6-3; j_gene: TRBJ2-7; d_gene: .; CDR3nt: TGTGCCAGCAGCTATCGGACAGTGGGGTACGAGCAGTACTTC; CDR3aa: CASSYRTVGYEQYF
abundance: .; v_gene: TRBV7-2; j_gene: TRBJ2-2; d_gene: .; CDR3nt: TGTGCCAGCAGCTTAGTGGTAACAGAAGCCACCGGGGAGCCGTTTTTT; CDR3aa: CASSLVVTEATGEPFF
abundance: .; v_gene: TRBV7-9; j_gene: TRBJ2-5; d_gene: .; CDR3nt: TGTGCCAGCAGCTTGAAAGGGTACCAAGAGACCCAGTACTTC; CDR3aa: CASSLKGYQETQYF
abundance: few; v_gene: TRBV6-5; j_gene: TRBJ1-2; d_gene: TRBD1; CDR3nt: TGTGCCAGCAGTTCTACCGGGACAGGGGGCGTCGGAGATGATGGCTACACCTTC; CDR3aa: CASSSTGTGGVGDDGYTF
abundance: many; v_gene: TRBV4-3; j_gene: TRBJ1-2; d_gene: .; CDR3nt: TGCGCCAGCAGCCCCCCGTCCAGTCAAGGAGGCTACACCTTC; CDR3aa: CASSPPSSQGGYTF
abundance: .; v_gene: TRBV20-1; j_gene: TRBJ2-1; d_gene: .; CDR3nt: TGCAGTGCGGAGGGACACCTGAGCTCCTACAATGAGCAGTTCTTC; CDR3aa: CSAEGHLSSYNEQFF
abundance: .; v_gene: TRBV19; j_gene: TRBJ1-6; d_gene: .; CDR3nt: TGTGCCAGTAGTTCAGCTTTGAGATCACCCCTCCACTTT; CDR3aa: CASSSALRSPLHF
abundance: many; v_gene: TRBV9; j_gene: TRBJ2-4; d_gene: TRBD1; CDR3nt: TGTGCCAGCAGCCCGGGACAGGCGTTTCGGGGAGGAAACATTCAGTACTTC; CDR3aa: CASSPGQAFRGGNIQYF
abundance: .; v_gene: TRBV11-2; j_gene: TRBJ2-5; d_gene: .; CDR3nt: TGTGCCAGCAGCTTAAGTGTGGGAGGCGGTAGAGAGACCCAGTACTTC; CDR3aa: CASSLSVGGGRETQYF
abundance: many; v_gene: TRBV5-1; j_gene: TRBJ2-7; d_gene: .; CDR3nt: TGCGCCAGCAGCTATTTACCACCGCCCGGCGAGCAGTACTTC; CDR3aa: CASSYLPPPGEQYF
abundance: many; v_gene: TRBV29-1; j_gene: TRBJ1-1; d_gene: .; CDR3nt: TGCAGCGTTGATATGACTCCCCGGACTGAAGCTTTCTTT; CDR3aa: CSVDMTPRTEAFF
abundance: few; v_gene: TRBV6-2/TRBV6-3; j_gene: TRBJ2-6; d_gene: .; CDR3nt: TGTGCCAGTACGTTCGGAGGCTCTGGGGCCAACGTCCTGACTTTC; CDR3aa: CASTFGGSGANVLTF
abundance: few; v_gene: TRBV6-2/TRBV6-3; j_gene: TRBJ1-1; d_gene: TRBD1; CDR3nt: TGTGCCAGCAGTCAACAGGGGCTGGGGAACACTGAAGCTTTCTTT; CDR3aa: CASSQQGLGNTEAFF
abundance: many; v_gene: TRBV29-1; j_gene: TRBJ1-1; d_gene: .; CDR3nt: TGCAGCGTTGGGGGGGACACTGAAGCTTTCTTT; CDR3aa: CSVGGDTEAFF
abundance: many; v_gene: TRBV7-2; j_gene: TRBJ1-1; d_gene: .; CDR3nt: TGTGCCAGCAGCCTCGACGGGGTCACTGAAGCTTTCTTT; CDR3aa: CASSLDGVTEAFF
abundance: few; v_gene: TRBV29-1; j_gene: TRBJ2-2; d_gene: TRBD1; CDR3nt: TGCAGCGTTCCAGACAGGGCAGGGACCGGGGAGCTGTTTTTT; CDR3aa: CSVPDRAGTGELFF
abundance: many; v_gene: TRBV9; j_gene: TRBJ1-1; d_gene: .; CDR3nt: TGTGCCAGCAGCGTAGGGGGGAACGCTGAAGCTTTCTTT; CDR3aa: CASSVGGNAEAFF
abundance: many; v_gene: TRBV13; j_gene: TRBJ2-3; d_gene: .; CDR3nt: TGTGCCAGCAGCTTAGCGGATTCAGATACGCAGTATTTT; CDR3aa: CASSLADSDTQYF